These 12 T cell receptor beta chains originate from one sample sequenced in a study of T-cell memory formation after mild COVID-19. Using its own MiXCR run on the 5' RACE reads, TCRdb lists one record per CDR3 protein. The sample has 350,000 to 500,000 distinct CDR3 sequences; about a sixth are singletons. The sequenced sample consisted of PBMCs or a T cell subset sorted from them (not recorded which). The receptors derive from a man between 18 and 29 years old who had mild COVID-19 (a few samples of this study predate the infection). Cell type and time point are not known.

This clonotype was seen only a few times. This chain uses TRBV4-2 with TRBJ2-1, with no clear D. The germline gives CDR1 LGHNA, CDR2 YNFKEQ. V was trimmed by 0 bases and J by 10 bases, leaving 13 bases between them. The CDR3 sequence is 14 residues long. CDR3 in DNA: TGTGCCAGCAGCCAAGAACGGTATCCCCGAGAGCAGTTCTTC. Its protein is CASSQERYPREQFF.

V gene TRBV5-1 combines with J gene TRBJ2-5, with TRBD2 matching over 8 bases. V gave up 4 bases and J gave up 6 bases; unmatched junction bases: 14. This CDR3 contains 16 residues. The germline V gene has CDR1 SGHRS and CDR2 YFSETQ. CDR3 sequence (DNA): TGCGCCAGCAGCCTCTCCCCTCCGGGGGGGCCAAAGACCCAGTACTTC. It encodes CASSLSPPGGPKTQYF.

The chain recombines TRBV11-2 with TRBJ2-7, with 8 bases matching TRBD2. V dropped 5 bases and J dropped 5; count of bases not matched to a gene: 5. This CDR3 contains 13 residues. Per germline, CDR1 SGHAT and CDR2 FQNNGV. The CDR3 region is CASSLPGGNEQYF. CDR3 DNA: TGTGCCAGCAGCCTACCGGGGGGGAACGAGCAGTACTTC.

This clonotype was counted only a few times. The J gene is TRBJ2-1, the V gene TRBV20-1; perhaps TRBD2 as D (6 bases). Germline V gives CDR1 DFQATT, CDR2 SNEGSKA (reference sequence). Trimming shortened V by 0 bases and J by 9 bases, and 21 bases separated the two germline ends. The CDR3 loop spans 16 amino acids. The CDR3 coding sequence is TGCAGTGCTAGAGATCCGAGGGCTAGCGTGGTGGGTGAGCAGTTCTTC. Translated, it gives CSARDPRASVVGEQFF.

V gene TRBV29-1 combines with J gene TRBJ1-4, with D unclear. This CDR3 is 12 amino acids long. Germline V gene sequence: CDR1 SQVTM, CDR2 ANQGSEA. Deletions cut 4 bases from V and 8 bases from J, with 11 bases between. In nucleotides, the CDR3 is TGCAGCGTTGTGGGTTGCGACGAAAAACTGTTTTTT. It encodes CSVVGCDEKLFF.

The genes are TRBV4-1 and TRBJ2-7; TRBD2 might be the D (6 bases). The CDR3 covers 18 residues. V was trimmed by 0 bases and J by 1 base, leaving 19 bases between them. Germline assignment: CDR1 MGHRA and CDR2 YSYEKL. This CDR3 reads CASSQDSAGRTRSYEQYV. The CDR3, as DNA: TGCGCCAGCAGCCAAGATTCGGCAGGGAGGACAAGGTCCTACGAGCAGTACGTC.

The CDR3 nucleotides are TGTGCCAGCAGCCCATCAGGGGGGACAGCATCCTACGAGCAGTACTTC. This codes for CASSPSGGTASYEQYF. The chain employs TRBV7-3 and TRBJ2-7; D perhaps matches TRBD1 (7 bases). The germline gives CDR1 SGHTA, CDR2 FQGTGA. The CDR3 sequence is 16 residues long. V was pared by 5 bases and J by 1 base, with 18 bases between.

This clonotype has a handful of counts. V is TRBV9 and J is TRBJ1-5; D is possibly TRBD1 (5 bases). The V gene's germline CDR1 is SGDLS and CDR2 YYNGEE. Trimming stripped 0 bases from V and 7 bases from J, with 14 bases between. The CDR3 loop spans 15 amino acids. The CDR3 reads CASSVAGFPGQPQHF. CDR3 DNA: TGTGCCAGCAGCGTAGCAGGGTTTCCGGGCCAGCCCCAGCATTTT.

This clonotype was observed a handful of times. The gene calls are TRBV20-1 and TRBJ2-4, with 8 bases matching TRBD2. Germline V gene data show CDR1 as DFQATT and CDR2 as SNEGSKA (reference sequence). V was clipped by 1 base and J by 1 base; unmatched bases: 21. This CDR3 has 21 amino acids. The CDR3 here is CSARVSAGAATGSVAKNIQYF. In nucleotides, the CDR3 is TGCAGTGCTAGAGTGTCAGCGGGGGCCGCGACGGGCTCGGTGGCCAAAAACATTCAGTACTTC.

This clonotype was counted only a few times. The chain has TRBV6-2 or TRBV6-3 and TRBJ1-3; the D gene is possibly TRBD1 (5 bases). The CDR3 is 14 residues long. In germline, CDR1 is MNHEY, CDR2 SVGEGT. V was trimmed by 4 bases and J by 3 bases, leaving 10 bases between them. The CDR3 sequence: CASSLQEGGNTIYF. The CDR3 region has the DNA TGTGCCAGCAGTTTACAGGAGGGTGGAAACACCATATATTTT.

V and J are TRBV2 and TRBJ1-1, with D possibly matching TRBD1 (5 bases). CDR3 length equals 12 residues. Trimming left V 6 bases short and J 1 base short, with 6 bases between. Germline values: CDR1 SNHLY, CDR2 FYNNEI. Here the CDR3 DNA reads TGTGCCAGCAGGAGGGGGAACACTGAAGCTTTCTTT. Translated, it gives CASRRGNTEAFF.

This clonotype was counted only a few times. The chain employs TRBV7-2 and TRBJ1-5; the D gene is possibly TRBD1 (5 bases). Trimming pared 2 bases from V and 6 bases from J, leaving 23 bases between. This CDR3 contains 18 residues. Looked up from germline, CDR1 is SGHTA and CDR2 is FQGNSA. The CDR3 sequence is CASSLLFRRQGESQPQHF. The DNA for the CDR3 is TGTGCCAGCAGCTTATTATTTAGGCGGCAGGGAGAGAGTCAGCCCCAGCATTTT.